This entry concerns a single T cell receptor (beta chain). Its target is not known. The data belong to a study of CD8 T cells in ankylosing spondylitis. For TCR beta, libraries came from quantitative 5'-RACE with molecular barcodes. Each CDR3 protein is one row after TCRdb ran MiXCR on the 5' RACE reads. There are about 540,000 distinct CDR3 sequences in the sample; about 13% occur only once, and 6.8% lies in the top ten. The length of the CDR3 is 12 residues. Trimming cost V 3 bases and J 3 bases, with 5 bases left between them. Overall study findings and caveats: Past research had described some motif variants in reactive arthritis synovial fluid and blood. Disease-linked clones had a CD8+ phenotype and relatively low frequency in peripheral blood. Seemingly distinctive of ankylosing spondylitis blood was a TCR beta motif formed by eight highly homologous variants. The authors reported significant enrichment of disease-linked clones in matched ankylosing spondylitis synovial fluid.

The receptor's source is a male donor with ankylosing spondylitis. This chain connects TRBV12-3 or TRBV12-4 to TRBJ1-1, with unresolved D. Sequenced input: blood, either unsorted or a sorted T cell fraction (not recorded which). The CDR3 spells CASSFRDTEAFF. CDR3 in DNA: TGTGCCAGCAGTTTCCGGGACACTGAAGCTTTCTTT.